The 16 T cell receptor beta chains below were found in one sample sequenced in a study of T cell repertoires in ileal Crohn's disease (dated by TCRdb to the late 2010s). Receptor libraries were prepared by the immunoSEQ multiplex PCR assay. The table was pulled from immuneACCESS by TCRdb, which kept in-frame rearrangements only. Such tables lose some clones; where checked, under half of the loss comes from unresolved V genes, and the rest has no known cause. The sample table records several thousand clones; nearly 95% of these occur just once. More than 1.5% of the sample rests with the top ten. Sequencing input: ileal tissue. Source of these receptors: an adult with Crohn's disease.

The gene calls are TRBV5-4 and TRBJ2-7, with no clear D. V gave up 0 bases and J gave up 6 bases, with 13 bases separating them. Germline CDR1 and CDR2: SGHNT and YYREEE (reference sequence). The CDR3 is 14 amino acids. The CDR3 here is CASSLGGPLSEQYF. CDR3 in DNA: TGTGCCAGCAGCTTGGGAGGTCCCCTCAGCGAGCAGTACTTC. The variable domain in full, with the rest retrieved from reference TRBV5-4 and TRBJ2-7, is ETGVTQSPTHLIKTRGQQVTLRCSSQSGHNTVSWYQQALGQGPQFIFQYYREEENGRGNFPPRFSGLQFPNYSSELNVNALELDDSALYLCASSLGGPLSEQYFGPGTRLTVT.

The chain joins TRBV19 to TRBJ1-1; TRBD1 matches 8 bases. CDR3 length: 15 residues. V shed 6 bases and J 0 bases; nucleotides not matched to a gene: 6. The germline V gene encodes CDR1 LNHDA and CDR2 SQIVND (reference sequence). This chain's CDR3 is CASRGQGAMNTEAFF. The CDR3 DNA sequence: TGTGCCAGTAGGGGCCAGGGGGCCATGAACACTGAAGCTTTCTTT.

The CDR3 DNA is TGTGCCAGTTGGGACAGGCAGAACACTGAAGCTTTCTTT. Residues: CASWDRQNTEAFF. V is TRBV28 and J is TRBJ1-1, with 8 nucleotides matching TRBD1. V gave up 9 bases and J gave up 1 base; unmatched junction bases: 4. The germline gives CDR1 MDHEN, CDR2 SYDVKM. This CDR3 is built from 13 residues.

The V gene is TRBV28, the J gene TRBJ2-1, with 7 bases aligning to TRBD2. Trimming at V came to 4 bases and at J to 7 bases, leaving 1 base not matched to a gene. This CDR3 region has 12 residues. Germline lookup yields CDR1 MDHEN and CDR2 SYDVKM. The CDR3 DNA reads as TGTGCCAGCAGTTGGACTAGGAATGAGCAGTTCTTC. Translation gives CASSWTRNEQFF.

V and J are TRBV28 and TRBJ2-7; 7 nucleotides agree with TRBD1. J lost 3 bases, V lost 5 bases, and 4 bases had no gene match. CDR3 length equals 13 residues. CDR1 and CDR2 (germline): MDHEN, SYDVKM. Here the CDR3 reads CASSPTGIYEQYF. CDR3 DNA sequence: TGTGCCAGCAGTCCGACAGGGATCTACGAGCAGTACTTC.

This chain uses TRBV30 with TRBJ2-7, with TRBD2 as a possible D gene (5 bases). Germline V lookup: CDR1 GTSNPN, CDR2 SVGIG (reference sequence). The ends were cut back, 3 bases at V and 0 bases at J, with 18 bases in the middle. The CDR3 has 16 residues. The chain's CDR3 is CAWRPSTTIISYEQYF. CDR3 in DNA: TGTGCCTGGAGGCCATCCACGACTATTATCTCCTACGAGCAGTACTTC.

The chain recombines TRBV7-3 with TRBJ2-7; D perhaps matches TRBD2 (6 bases). CDR3 length: 14 amino acids. V was cut by 5 bases and J by 3 bases, with 14 bases left in between. CDR1 and CDR2 from the germline V gene are SGHTA and FQGTGA. The CDR3 DNA is TGTGCCAGCAGCCTGGAGGCGGGAAACTACGAGCAGTACTTC. Protein product: CASSLEAGNYEQYF.

The J gene is TRBJ2-4, the V gene TRBV5-1, with 9 bases identical to TRBD2. The CDR3 is 14 amino acids. J gave up 7 bases and V 3 bases, and 5 bases lay outside the gene matches. The germline CDR1 and CDR2 sequences are SGHRS and YFSETQ. CDR3 loop: CASSSVAGANIQYF. The CDR3 coding sequence is TGCGCCAGCAGCTCTGTAGCGGGAGCGAACATTCAGTACTTC.

The J gene is TRBJ2-1, the V gene TRBV19; a possible D gene is TRBD2 (7 bases). This CDR3 has 19 amino acids. V dropped 1 base and J dropped 3 bases, with 22 bases sitting between them. The germline CDR1 and CDR2 sequences are LNHDA and SQIVND (reference sequence). The CDR3 reads CASSIGRGRRGLHYNEQFF. The CDR3 DNA sequence: TGTGCCAGTAGTATAGGGAGGGGCCGCAGGGGACTACACTACAATGAGCAGTTCTTC.

The V call is TRBV7-2, the J call TRBJ1-2, with 8 bases matching TRBD1. The germline gives CDR1 SGHTA, CDR2 FQGNSA. Germline trimming cut 3 bases from V and 4 bases from J; bases unmatched to any gene: 10. The CDR3 totals 16 residues. The CDR3 DNA reads as TGTGCCAGCAGCTTTAGCCCCTCTGGGACAGGCTATGGCTACACCTTC. Its translation: CASSFSPSGTGYGYTF.

This sequence joins TRBV5-4 and TRBJ1-2; TRBD1 matches 7 bases. Trimming at V came to 0 bases and at J to 8 bases, leaving 4 bases not matched to a gene. This CDR3 contains 13 residues. CDR1 is SGHNT, CDR2 YYREEE, per germline (reference sequence). The CDR3 spells CASSLDPGGGYTF. The CDR3 DNA sequence: TGTGCCAGCAGCTTGGACCCAGGGGGAGGCTACACCTTC.

The V and J genes are TRBV28 and TRBJ2-7; the D gene is possibly TRBD1 (5 bases). The germline V gene encodes CDR1 MDHEN and CDR2 SYDVKM. V was trimmed by 5 bases and J by 4 bases, leaving 12 bases between them. The CDR3 has 13 amino acids. CDR3 region: CASSPGQSYEQYF. CDR3 bases: TGTGCCAGCAGTCCCGGACAAAGTTACGAGCAGTACTTC.

This clone was detected once. V and J are TRBV29-1 and TRBJ2-1; 7 positions agree with TRBD2. Germline V lookup: CDR1 SQVTM, CDR2 ANQGSEA. CDR3 length: 15 amino acids. V was pared by 4 bases and J by 8 bases, with 14 bases of the junction left unmatched. CDR3 in amino acids: CSVVNRRRELDEQFF. CDR3 in DNA: TGCAGCGTTGTAAACCGGCGGCGGGAGCTAGATGAGCAGTTCTTC.

The chain recombines TRBV6-4 with TRBJ2-2; the D gene is possibly TRBD1 (6 bases). The CDR3 loop spans 13 amino acids. From germline, CDR1 is MRHNA and CDR2 SNTAGT. The V end was cut by 4 bases, the J end by 7 bases, with 10 bases between. CDR3: CASSGTAVGELFF. The CDR3 nucleotides are TGTGCCAGCAGTGGGACAGCAGTCGGGGAGCTGTTTTTT.

V and J are TRBV5-1 and TRBJ1-1; tentatively, D is TRBD1 (6 bases). V was pared by 3 bases and J by 4 bases, with 16 bases between. Germline V lookup: CDR1 SGHRS, CDR2 YFSETQ. The CDR3 is 15 amino acids. The CDR3 sequence is CASSWRGGEGTEAFF. In nucleotides, the CDR3 is TGCGCCAGCAGCTGGAGGGGGGGCGAAGGCACTGAAGCTTTCTTT.

The chain combines TRBV21-1 with TRBJ1-4; the D segment call TRBD1 is taken from the table without a DNA check. TRBV21-1 is classified as a pseudogene. The CDR3 totals 15 residues. The CDR3: CASSKPQGRDEKLFF. In nucleotides, the CDR3 is TGTGCCAGCAGCAAGCCTCAGGGTAGGGATGAAAAACTGTTTTTT.